This T cell receptor (beta chain) originates from a study of T cell changes during pregnancy in multiple sclerosis. This CDR3 comprises 15 residues. Germline V lookup: CDR1 MNHEY, CDR2 SVGAGI. V lost 4 bases and J 2 bases, leaving 15 bases between the germline ends. The data were produced by immunoSEQ multiplex PCR, yet TCRdb's version contains in-frame clones alone and is incomplete. The sample lists about 100,000 clones; about 94% were seen once. This chain joins TRBV6-5 and TRBJ2-7; D is perhaps TRBD2 (6 bases). The receptor was isolated from a female donor with multiple sclerosis, enrolled in a pregnancy study. The sample consisted of peripheral blood, taken before pregnancy. The CDR3 nucleotides read TGTGCCAGCAGTTTGGCGGGGCTTAGAGCCTACGAGCAGTACTTC. Its translation is CASSLAGLRAYEQYF.